This T cell receptor (beta chain) derives from a study of cytomegalovirus exposure and HLA in healthy donors. About the research overall: The study placed about 81% of its roughly 400 genotyped donors in the Caucasian-associated ancestry cluster. Whole-study findings and limits: Reports described diagnosis of cytomegalovirus status by the classifier as highly specific and sensitive. In vitro checks showed that a few CMV-associated chains really do target CMV antigens. Across donors, most TCRs were seen rarely, yet some public ones were widespread.

V gave up 4 bases and J gave up 5 bases, with 18 bases separating them. This CDR3 is built from 16 residues. CDR1 and CDR2 (germline): MNHNS, SASEGT. Researchers ran the PCR with 60 Vbeta and 13 Jbeta primers. Data came from immunoSEQ multiplex PCR; TCRdb stores just in-frame clones and leaves some out. The data hold some 150,000 clones, with roughly 80% observed a single time. With regard to this clone: Its target is not known.

The specimen sequenced was PBMCs. The V gene is TRBV6-1, the J gene TRBJ2-1; weak D call: TRBD1 (5 bases). The source of this sequence is a woman aged 40 to 55 in good health and CMV-seropositive. CDR3 amino acids: CASSVTGQGVHNEQFF. Written as DNA, the CDR3 is TGTGCCAGCAGTGTGACTGGGCAGGGCGTCCACAATGAGCAGTTCTTC.